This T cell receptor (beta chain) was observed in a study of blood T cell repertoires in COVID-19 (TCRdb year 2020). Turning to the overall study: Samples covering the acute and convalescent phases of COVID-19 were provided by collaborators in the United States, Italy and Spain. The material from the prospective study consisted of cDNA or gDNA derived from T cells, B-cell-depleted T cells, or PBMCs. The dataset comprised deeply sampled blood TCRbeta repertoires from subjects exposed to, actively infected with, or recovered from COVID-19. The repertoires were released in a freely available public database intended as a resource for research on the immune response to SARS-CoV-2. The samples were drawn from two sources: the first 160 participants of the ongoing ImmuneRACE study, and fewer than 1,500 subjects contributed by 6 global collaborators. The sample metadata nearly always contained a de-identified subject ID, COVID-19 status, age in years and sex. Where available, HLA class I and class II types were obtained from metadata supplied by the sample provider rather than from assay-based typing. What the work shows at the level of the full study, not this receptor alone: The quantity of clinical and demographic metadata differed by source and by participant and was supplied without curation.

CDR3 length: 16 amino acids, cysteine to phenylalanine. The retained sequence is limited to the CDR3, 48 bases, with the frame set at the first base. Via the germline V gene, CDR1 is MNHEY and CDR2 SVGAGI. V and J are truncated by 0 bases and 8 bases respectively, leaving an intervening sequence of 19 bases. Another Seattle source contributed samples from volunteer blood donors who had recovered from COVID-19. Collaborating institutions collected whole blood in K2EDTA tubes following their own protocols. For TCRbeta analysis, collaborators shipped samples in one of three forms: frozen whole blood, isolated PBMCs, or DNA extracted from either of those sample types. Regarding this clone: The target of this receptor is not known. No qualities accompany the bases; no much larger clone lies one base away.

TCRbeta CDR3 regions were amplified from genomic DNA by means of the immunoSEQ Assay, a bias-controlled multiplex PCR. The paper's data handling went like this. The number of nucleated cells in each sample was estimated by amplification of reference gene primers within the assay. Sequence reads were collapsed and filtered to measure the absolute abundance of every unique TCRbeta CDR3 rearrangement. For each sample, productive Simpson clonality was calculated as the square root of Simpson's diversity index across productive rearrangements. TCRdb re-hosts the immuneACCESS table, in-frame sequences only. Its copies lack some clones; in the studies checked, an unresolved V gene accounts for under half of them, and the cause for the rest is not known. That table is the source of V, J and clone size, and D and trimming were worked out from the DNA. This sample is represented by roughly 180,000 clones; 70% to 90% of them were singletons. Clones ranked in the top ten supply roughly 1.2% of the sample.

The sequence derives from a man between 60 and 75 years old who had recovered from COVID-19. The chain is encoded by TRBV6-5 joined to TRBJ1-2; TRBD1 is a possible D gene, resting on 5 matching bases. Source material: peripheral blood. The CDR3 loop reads CASSYSSTAGPKGYTF. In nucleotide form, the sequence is TGTGCCAGCAGTTACTCGAGTACGGCGGGGCCTAAGGGCTACACCTTC.